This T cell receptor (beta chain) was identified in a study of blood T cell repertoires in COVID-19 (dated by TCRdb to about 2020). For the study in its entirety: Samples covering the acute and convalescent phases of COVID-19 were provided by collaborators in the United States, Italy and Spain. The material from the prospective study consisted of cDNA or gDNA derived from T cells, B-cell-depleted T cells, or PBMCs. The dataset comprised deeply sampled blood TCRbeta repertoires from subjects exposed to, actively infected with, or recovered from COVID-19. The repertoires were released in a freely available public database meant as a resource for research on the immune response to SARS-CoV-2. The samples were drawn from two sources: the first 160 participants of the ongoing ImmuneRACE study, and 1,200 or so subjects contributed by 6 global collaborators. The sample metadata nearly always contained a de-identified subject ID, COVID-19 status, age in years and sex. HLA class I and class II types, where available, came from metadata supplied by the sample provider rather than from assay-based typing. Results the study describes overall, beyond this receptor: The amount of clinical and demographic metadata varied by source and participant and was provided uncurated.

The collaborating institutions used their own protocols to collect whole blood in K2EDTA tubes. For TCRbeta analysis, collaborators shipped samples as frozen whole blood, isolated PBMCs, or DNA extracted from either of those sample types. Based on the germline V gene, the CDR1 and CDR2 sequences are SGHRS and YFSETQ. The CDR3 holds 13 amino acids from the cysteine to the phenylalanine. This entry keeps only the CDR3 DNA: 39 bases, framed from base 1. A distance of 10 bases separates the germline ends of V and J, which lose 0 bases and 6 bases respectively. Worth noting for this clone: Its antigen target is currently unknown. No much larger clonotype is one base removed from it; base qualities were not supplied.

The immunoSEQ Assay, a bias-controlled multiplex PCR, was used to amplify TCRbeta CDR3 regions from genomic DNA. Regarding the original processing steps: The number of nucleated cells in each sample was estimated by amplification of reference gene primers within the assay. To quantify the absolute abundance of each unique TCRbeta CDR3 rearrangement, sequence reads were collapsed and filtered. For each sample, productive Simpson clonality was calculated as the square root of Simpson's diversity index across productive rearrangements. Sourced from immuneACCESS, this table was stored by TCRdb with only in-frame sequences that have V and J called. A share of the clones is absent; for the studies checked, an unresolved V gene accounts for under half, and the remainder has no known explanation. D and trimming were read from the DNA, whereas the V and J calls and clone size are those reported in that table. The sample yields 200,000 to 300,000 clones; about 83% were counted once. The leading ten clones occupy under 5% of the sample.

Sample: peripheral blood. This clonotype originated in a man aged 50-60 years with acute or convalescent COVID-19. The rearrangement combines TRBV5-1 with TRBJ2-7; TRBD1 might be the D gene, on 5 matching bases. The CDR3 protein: CASSLGQRVEQYF. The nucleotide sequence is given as TGCGCCAGCAGCTTGGGACAGCGCGTCGAGCAGTACTTC.